What follows are 25 T cell receptor beta chains derived from one specimen sequenced in a study of spatial heterogeneity in lung cancer. Stated time point: sample taken at primary tumor resection. In each case, whole RNA from tumor, nontumor lung or frozen PBMC was sequenced unsorted. TCRdb reanalysed the 5' RACE reads using MiXCR and keeps one entry per CDR3 protein. The table lists some 22,000 distinct CDR3 sequences, roughly 4.5% of them singletons. The material sequenced was PBMCs, taken at surgery. The receptor source for this set is a male donor with early-stage non-small cell lung cancer.

This clonotype has a count of ten or more. The genes are TRBV6-2 or TRBV6-3 and TRBJ2-5, with 15 bases lining up with TRBD2. The CDR3 is 17 residues long. The V segment lost 6 bases and the J segment 4 bases; nucleotides outside the gene matches: 9. The germline V gene has CDR1 MNHEY and CDR2 SVGEGT. The CDR3 sequence: CASSPGTSGGSRETQYF. The CDR3 DNA is TGTGCCAGCAGCCCCGGGACTAGCGGGGGGAGTCGAGAGACCCAGTACTTC.

This clonotype was counted ten times or more. The V and J genes are TRBV5-6 and TRBJ1-1, with D maybe TRBD1 (6 bases). Germline CDR1 SGHDT, CDR2 YYEEEE. This CDR3 is built from 13 residues. The V and J ends lost 1 base and 7 bases respectively, with 11 bases between them. The CDR3 nucleotides are TGTGCCAGCAGCTTGCGGGGGCCCCGTGAAGCTTTCTTT. Protein sequence: CASSLRGPREAFF.

Within the sample, this clonotype is medium-sized. The chain links TRBV12-3 or TRBV12-4 to TRBJ2-7; TRBD1 is a possible D gene (6 bases). V dropped 7 bases and J dropped 1 base, with 8 bases sitting between them. The CDR3 consists of 12 residues. The CDR3 nucleotides read TGTGCCAGCAACACAGGGTCCTACGAGCAGTACTTC. Residues: CASNTGSYEQYF.

This clonotype was seen at least ten times. This chain links TRBV2 with TRBJ2-7; possibly TRBD1 or TRBD2 for D (5 bases each). Germline V gives CDR1 SNHLY, CDR2 FYNNEI. V was clipped by 7 bases and J by 6 bases, with 19 bases between them. CDR3 length: 14 residues. This chain's CDR3 is CASKGEIGNGEQYF. The CDR3 DNA reads TGTGCCAGCAAAGGGGAGATTGGGAACGGCGAGCAGTACTTC.

This clonotype was detected ten times or more. The chain recombines TRBV5-1 with TRBJ2-1; D might be TRBD2 (6 bases). The CDR3 is 13 residues long. V lost 4 bases and J lost 5, with 10 bases in between. In germline, CDR1 is SGHRS, CDR2 YFSETQ. In DNA, the CDR3 is TGCGCCAGCAGCCCGGACTACAACAATGAGCAGTTCTTC. Translated, it gives CASSPDYNNEQFF.

This clonotype was counted at least ten times. The chain joins TRBV4-2 to TRBJ2-7, with 7 bases lining up with TRBD1. Germline lookup yields CDR1 LGHNA and CDR2 YNFKEQ. V trimming: 1 base; J trimming: 0 bases; junction bases outside the gene matches: 3. The CDR3 has 15 amino acids. The CDR3 is CASSQVGDSSYEQYF. CDR3 coding DNA: TGTGCCAGCAGCCAAGTGGGGGACAGCTCCTACGAGCAGTACTTC.

This clonotype counts as medium-sized (0.01 to 0.1%). The V gene is TRBV21-1, the J gene TRBJ2-7; the tabulated D call, TRBD2, remains unverified against the DNA. TRBV21-1 is marked as a pseudogene. This CDR3 region has 18 residues. The DNA for the CDR3 is TGTGCCAGCAGCGCAAGAAATGTATTGGTTGGGCCCCACTACGAGCAGTACTTC. Amino acid sequence: CASSARNVLVGPHYEQYF.

This clonotype was counted many times. The V and J genes are TRBV6-1 and TRBJ2-5; perhaps TRBD2 as D (5 bases). Germline CDR1 is MNHNS and CDR2 is SASEGT. CDR3 length equals 15 residues. V gave up 6 bases and J gave up 0 bases, with 14 bases separating them. This CDR3 reads CASSGRAADQETQYF. The CDR3 DNA follows: TGTGCCAGCAGCGGGCGGGCCGCAGACCAAGAGACCCAGTACTTC.

This chain uses TRBV5-5 with TRBJ1-1; D remains unclear. This CDR3 contains 14 residues. CDR1 SGHKS and CDR2 YYEKEE come from the germline V gene (reference sequence). V lost 0 bases to trimming and J lost 1 base, with 7 bases between them. The CDR3 nucleotides are TGTGCCAGCAGCTTGGCCGGACCGAACACTGAAGCTTTCTTT. Amino acids: CASSLAGPNTEAFF.

This clonotype was found many times. The chain is built from TRBV27 and TRBJ1-1; D is undetermined. The germline CDR1 and CDR2 sequences are MNHEY and SMNVEV (reference sequence). The CDR3 is made up of 16 amino acids. V was pared by 5 bases and J by 3 bases, with 19 bases between. CDR3 loop: CASSPLRLLAYTEAFF. For the CDR3, the DNA is TGTGCCAGCAGTCCCCTAAGACTTCTCGCCTACACTGAAGCTTTCTTT.

This clonotype was recorded many times. The V gene is TRBV7-9, the J gene TRBJ1-5; TRBD1 might be the D (6 bases). The CDR3 loop spans 14 amino acids. The V and J ends lost 10 bases and 2 bases respectively, with 15 bases between them. Germline loops: CDR1 SEHNR, CDR2 FQNEAQ (reference sequence). Here the CDR3 DNA reads TGTGCCATAGCCGGTCCAGGGGGCAATCAGCCCCAGCATTTT. Residues: CAIAGPGGNQPQHF. The whole variable domain, filled in from reference TRBV7-9 and TRBJ1-5, reads DTGVSQNPRHKITKRGQNVTFRCDPISEHNRLYWYRQTLGQGPEFLTYFQNEAQLEKSRLLSDRFSAERPKGSFSTLEIQRTEQGDSAMYLCAIAGPGGNQPQHFGDGTRLSIL.

The chain couples TRBV6-5 to TRBJ2-3; the match to TRBD2 covers 8 bases. Germline CDR1 MNHEY, CDR2 SVGAGI. The CDR3 length is 14 residues. Trimming at V came to 5 bases and at J to 6 bases, leaving 7 bases not matched to a gene. The CDR3: CASSLAGGTDTQYF. In DNA, the CDR3 is TGTGCCAGCAGTCTAGCGGGCGGTACGGATACGCAGTATTTT.

There are many counts of this clonotype. The chain couples TRBV12-3 or TRBV12-4 to TRBJ2-7; perhaps D is TRBD1 or TRBD2 (5 bases each). Trimming cost V 6 bases and J 2 bases, with 14 bases left between them. The CDR3 is 14 amino acids. CDR3 bases: TGTGCCAGCAGCCGCCACGAGGGGCCCTACGAGCAGTACTTC. Translated: CASSRHEGPYEQYF.

This clonotype occurred many times. V and J are TRBV7-9 and TRBJ2-3; D ambiguous. Trimming shortened V by 8 bases and J by 8 bases, and 11 bases separated the two germline ends. The length of the CDR3 is 11 residues. Germline lookup yields CDR1 SEHNR and CDR2 FQNEAQ (reference sequence). CDR3 coding DNA: TGTGCCAGCCTCAACTTTGGTACGCAGTATTTT. This gives the protein CASLNFGTQYF.

This clonotype ranks as medium-sized (0.01 to 0.1%). The CDR3 DNA is TGCAGCGTTGCCGGACAGTCGAACATTCAGTACTTC. It yields the protein CSVAGQSNIQYF. The rearrangement links TRBV29-1 to TRBJ2-4; weak D call: TRBD1 (6 bases). This CDR3 region has 12 residues. The V end was cut by 4 bases, the J end by 7 bases, with 11 bases between. Germline values: CDR1 SQVTM, CDR2 ANQGSEA. The variable domain in full, with the rest retrieved from reference TRBV29-1 and TRBJ2-4, is SAVISQKPSRDICQRGTSLTIQCQVDSQVTMMFWYRQQPGQSLTLIATANQGSEATYESGFVIDKFPISRPNLTFSTLTVSNMSPEDSSIYLCSVAGQSNIQYFGAGTRLSVL.

This clonotype was counted many times. The rearrangement links TRBV24-1 to TRBJ2-5; D may be TRBD2 (7 bases). V was trimmed by 4 bases and J by 6 bases, leaving 17 bases between them. This CDR3 is built from 15 residues. Germline CDR1 and CDR2: KGHDR and SFDVKD. The CDR3 sequence: CATSDPTGGAKTQYF. CDR3 DNA: TGTGCCACCAGTGACCCTACGGGGGGCGCGAAGACCCAGTACTTC.

This clonotype appeared many times. The chain carries TRBV12-3 or TRBV12-4 and TRBJ2-3; D is perhaps TRBD1 (6 bases). This CDR3 region has 15 residues. V was shortened by 5 bases and J by 2 bases, with 14 bases between the two germline ends. The CDR3 DNA follows: TGTGCCAGCAGTCCGTCGACAGGATCCACAGATACGCAGTATTTT. Protein product: CASSPSTGSTDTQYF.

This clonotype was observed at least ten times. For the CDR3, the DNA is TGTGCCAGCAGTTTACTGGGGCGCGGAGCTAATGAAAAACTGTTTTTT. This sequence encodes CASSLLGRGANEKLFF. The V gene is TRBV28, the J gene TRBJ1-4; a possible D gene is TRBD1 (5 bases). The CDR3 covers 16 residues. Germline values: CDR1 MDHEN, CDR2 SYDVKM. Trimming stripped 2 bases from V and 3 bases from J, with 13 bases between.

This clonotype has ten or more counts. The V and J genes are TRBV7-2 and TRBJ1-1; D is unclear. The CDR3 extends over 13 amino acids. Germline V gene data show CDR1 as SGHTA and CDR2 as FQGNSA. The V end was cut by 4 bases, the J end by 0 bases, with 6 bases between. The CDR3 nucleotides are TGTGCCAGCAGCTCCACGATGAACACTGAAGCTTTCTTT. It specifies CASSSTMNTEAFF.

This clonotype was recorded many times. The V and J genes are TRBV6-2 or TRBV6-3 and TRBJ2-3, with 10 bases identical to TRBD2. Germline assignment: CDR1 MNHEY and CDR2 SVGEGT. The CDR3 length is 15 residues. Trimming cost V 6 bases and J 5 bases; bases outside gene matches: 8. CDR3 sequence: CASRSGGAGGDTQYF. The CDR3, as DNA: TGTGCCAGCAGAAGCGGGGGGGCCGGAGGAGATACGCAGTATTTT.

This clonotype has ten or more counts. Here the CDR3 DNA reads TGTGCCAGCAGCCTCCGGGGGGGGCAGAAAGCCGGGGAGCTGTTTTTT. The encoded protein is CASSLRGGQKAGELFF. The V gene is TRBV5-4, the J gene TRBJ2-2; 8 bases are shared with TRBD2. Germline CDR1 and CDR2: SGHNT and YYREEE (reference sequence). The CDR3 sequence is 16 residues long. The V and J ends lost 4 bases and 6 bases, in that order; junction bases with no gene match: 11.

In its sample, this clonotype was seen many times. V and J are TRBV7-2 and TRBJ2-3; no reliable D call. The V and J ends lost 5 bases and 0 bases respectively, with 9 bases between them. Looked up from germline, CDR1 is SGHTA and CDR2 is FQGNSA. The CDR3 contains 14 residues. The CDR3 loop is CASSKGHSTDTQYF. DNA for the CDR3: TGTGCCAGCAGCAAGGGTCATAGCACAGATACGCAGTATTTT.

At least ten counts were recorded for this clonotype. The rearrangement joins TRBV5-1 to TRBJ1-4, with D uncertain. The V end was cut by 0 bases, the J end by 7 bases, with 13 bases between. This CDR3 spans 15 amino acids. CDR1 and CDR2 from the germline V gene are SGHRS and YFSETQ. The CDR3 sequence: CASSLGASATEKLFF. CDR3 sequence (DNA): TGCGCCAGCAGCTTGGGAGCTTCGGCGACTGAAAAACTGTTTTTT.

This clonotype ranks as medium-sized. The chain uses TRBV5-5 and TRBJ1-5; D is unclear. This CDR3 contains 15 residues. CDR1 and CDR2 (germline): SGHKS, YYEKEE (reference sequence). Trimming cost V 0 bases and J 6 bases, with 13 bases left between them. The CDR3 sequence: CASSLEPGSSQPQHF. The CDR3 DNA reads TGTGCCAGCAGCTTGGAGCCAGGTAGTTCTCAGCCCCAGCATTTT.

The chain carries TRBV30 and TRBJ2-3, with 7 bases identical to TRBD2. This CDR3 is built from 14 residues. Unmatched junction bases numbered 4, after V lost 2 bases and J lost 2 bases. CDR1 is GTSNPN and CDR2 is SVGIG in the germline V gene (reference sequence). CDR3 amino acids: CAWSRREITDTQYF. The CDR3 nucleotides are TGTGCCTGGAGTCGGCGGGAGATCACAGATACGCAGTATTTT.